This T cell receptor (beta chain) is from a study of blood T cell repertoires in COVID-19. About the study: Acute and convalescent COVID-19 samples came from the United States, Italy and Spain. T cells, B-cell-depleted T cells, or PBMCs supplied cDNA or gDNA.

The authors' processing: Reference gene primer amplification yielded estimated nucleated cell counts. Sequencing was performed with immunoSEQ multiplex PCR; in TCRdb, only in-frame clones are kept and a portion is missing. V and J calls and clone size come straight from that table; D and trimming were deduced from the DNA. The table records 120,000 to 150,000 clones, around 90% of them present only once. The germline CDR1 and CDR2 sequences are SGDLS and YYNGEE. This CDR3 comprises 20 residues. Trimming removed 4 bases at V and 6 bases at J, with 32 bases between. The rearrangement links TRBV9 to TRBJ2-1; D possibly matches TRBD1 or TRBD2 (9 bases each). This sequence was found in a man in his 60s with active or convalescent COVID-19. The sequencing input was peripheral blood. The CDR3 region is CASSFHPGQGLAGSFNEQFF. CDR3 sequence (DNA): TGTGCCAGCAGCTTCCACCCGGGACAGGGTCTAGCGGGATCGTTCAATGAGCAGTTCTTC.